Listed below are T cell receptor beta chains from one sample, sequenced in a study of cytotoxic CD8 clonotypes in ibrutinib-treated CLL. The protocol was immunoSEQ multiplex PCR, while the TCRdb copy is restricted to in-frame clones and leaves out a portion. This table has some 300,000 clones, roughly 85% appearing once. Sequenced material: PBMCs, taken before ibrutinib treatment. These receptors all stem from a human donor with chronic lymphocytic leukemia. Both conserved end residues are part of each CDR3. Fields, in order: D gene, clone size, V gene, J gene, CDR3 DNA, CDR3 protein. A D gene is named only where the DNA matches it firmly. A clone size is listed for some rows: how often the clone was seen (once, few, many), or a class if it is expanded.

NA	NA	TRBV19	TRBJ1-4	TGTGCCAGTAGTCCGTCCGGGACACCAGAAAAACTGTTTTTT	CASSPSGTPEKLFF
NA	once	TRBV27	TRBJ2-4	TGTGCCAGCAGTTTAAGAACAGGGTTTGCCAAAAACATTCAGTACTTC	CASSLRTGFAKNIQYF
TRBD1	NA	TRBV7-8	TRBJ2-3	TGTGCCAGCAGTCTACAGGGGGCCTGGGATACGCAGTATTTT	CASSLQGAWDTQYF
TRBD2	few	TRBV5-4	TRBJ2-3	TGTGCCAGCAGCTTGAGGGGTAGCGGGATCACAGATACGCAGTATTTT	CASSLRGSGITDTQYF
NA	NA	TRBV6-5	TRBJ1-2	TGTGCCAGCAGCCCCACAGGGTTGGTGGGCTACACCTTC	CASSPTGLVGYTF
NA	NA	TRBV27	TRBJ1-2	TGTGCCAGCAGTTTATCCCCGGGATCCTATGGCTACACCTTC	CASSLSPGSYGYTF
NA	NA	TRBV7-2	TRBJ1-1	TGTGCCAGCAGCTTAGGCAAGCAGACTGAAGCTTTCTTT	CASSLGKQTEAFF
NA	NA	TRBV30	TRBJ2-3	TGTGCCTGGAGTGTTGCCCTCACAGATACGCAGTATTTT	CAWSVALTDTQYF
NA	NA	TRBV29-1	TRBJ2-2	TGCAGCGTTTTCAGGGGCACCGGGGAGCTGTTTTTT	CSVFRGTGELFF
TRBD1	NA	TRBV15	TRBJ1-2	TGTGCCACCAGCAGAGACCACAGGGGTTACACCTTC	CATSRDHRGYTF
NA	few	TRBV21-1	TRBJ2-7	TGTGCCCCAGATAGACAGGGAGGTTTAGGGGATCAGTACTTC	CAPDRQGGLGDQYF
TRBD2	NA	TRBV27	TRBJ2-1	TGTGCCAGCAGCGGGACTAATTACAATGAGCAGTTCTTC	CASSGTNYNEQFF
TRBD2	once	TRBV27	TRBJ2-1	TGTGCCAGCAGATTGAGACGGACTAGCCAGACCTACAATGAGCAGTTCTTC	CASRLRRTSQTYNEQFF
NA	few	TRBV28	TRBJ2-1	TGTGCCAGCAGTTTAGGGGCCTACAATGAGCAGTTCTTC	CASSLGAYNEQFF
NA	NA	TRBV6-6	TRBJ1-5	TGTGCCAGCACCCTAAAAGGTTTCGAACAGCCCCAGCATTTT	CASTLKGFEQPQHF
TRBD2	NA	TRBV10-2	TRBJ2-7	TGCGCCAGCAGTGAGGGGAGGGACGAGCAGTACTTC	CASSEGRDEQYF
NA	few	TRBV4-2	TRBJ1-5	TGTGCCAGCAGCCAAGAGTTCAGCAATCAGCCCCAGCATTTT	CASSQEFSNQPQHF
NA	NA	TRBV6-1	TRBJ1-2	TGTGCCAGCAGTGTTGGGGTTAGCTATGGCTACACCTTC	CASSVGVSYGYTF
TRBD1	NA	TRBV29-1	TRBJ1-1	TGCAGCGCTCGGACAGGGATGAACACTGAAGCTTTCTTT	CSARTGMNTEAFF
NA	NA	TRBV9	TRBJ2-3	TGTGCCAGCAGCGTGGTGGGAACACTAGATACGCAGTATTTT	CASSVVGTLDTQYF
NA	NA	TRBV29-1	TRBJ2-1	TGCAGCGTCAGCAAGGCTGGGGAGCAGTTCTTC	CSVSKAGEQFF
TRBD1	NA	TRBV29-1	TRBJ1-1	TGCAGCGTGGGGACAGGGGGGAACACTGAAGCTTTCTTT	CSVGTGGNTEAFF
NA	NA	TRBV20-1	TRBJ2-2	TGCAGTGCCGGGGGCGCCGGGGAGCTGTTTTTT	CSAGGAGELFF
TRBD2	NA	TRBV7-6	TRBJ2-3	TGTGCCAGCAGCTCCTCGGTTCCGGGACTAGTTTCAGATACGCAGTATTTT	CASSSSVPGLVSDTQYF
NA	NA	TRBV6-6	TRBJ1-2	TGTGCCAGCAGTTACAACAGGGTCTATGGCTACACCTTC	CASSYNRVYGYTF
TRBD1	once	TRBV30	TRBJ2-2	TGTGCCTGGAGCCAGGGACAGTACACCGGGGAGCTGTTTTTT	CAWSQGQYTGELFF
NA	once	TRBV5-4	TRBJ2-7	TGTGCCAGCAGCTTGGTCGGGAACGAGCAGTACTTC	CASSLVGNEQYF
NA	NA	TRBV12-5	TRBJ2-2	TGTGCTAGTGGTTTGATAAGTTATGGACTACTAAACACCGGGGAGCTGTTTTTT	CASGLISYGLLNTGELFF
NA	NA	TRBV10-1	TRBJ2-7	TGCGCCAGCTCACCCTCGGGGGCGTCCTACGAGCAGTACTTC	CASSPSGASYEQYF
TRBD2	few	TRBV11-1	TRBJ2-7	TGTGCCAGCAGCTTTCGCGGGAGCTCCTACGAGCAGTACTTC	CASSFRGSSYEQYF
TRBD2	NA	TRBV9	TRBJ2-3	TGTGCCAGCAGCGGAAGACTAGCGGGAGCTGGAGATACGCAGTATTTT	CASSGRLAGAGDTQYF
NA	few	TRBV27	TRBJ1-5	TGTGCCAGCACCCTTCAGCCCCAGCATTTT	CASTLQPQHF
NA	few	TRBV7-9	TRBJ2-7	TGTGCCAGCAGCTTAGGCAGCTACGAGCAGTACTTC	CASSLGSYEQYF
TRBD2	NA	TRBV11-2	TRBJ2-2	TGTGCCAGCAGCTCCGTTCGACTAGCGGGACCCACCGGGGAGCTGTTTTTT	CASSSVRLAGPTGELFF
NA	NA	TRBV2	TRBJ2-6	TGTGCCATGCAGGGGAGGGGACACAGAGCTGGGGCCAACGTCCTGACTTTC	CAMQGRGHRAGANVLTF
TRBD1	NA	TRBV11-1	TRBJ2-5	TGTGCCAGCAGCTTAGGGACAGGGCCCCAAGAGACCCAGTACTTC	CASSLGTGPQETQYF
NA	NA	TRBV19	TRBJ1-5	TGTGCCAGTAGTTTAGGGGGGGGCAATCAGCCCCAGCATTTT	CASSLGGGNQPQHF
NA	NA	TRBV5-4	TRBJ2-3	TGTGCCAGCAGTGCGGACGGCCATAGCACAGATACGCAGTATTTT	CASSADGHSTDTQYF
NA	NA	TRBV7-2	TRBJ2-3	TGTGCCAGCAGCTTCCAGATGTGGGATACGCAGTATTTT	CASSFQMWDTQYF
NA	NA	TRBV19	TRBJ1-2	TGTGCCAGTAGTATATTTTCTAACTATGGCTACACCTTC	CASSIFSNYGYTF
TRBD2	NA	TRBV7-2	TRBJ2-3	TGTGCCAGCAGCTTAGTGGTCGGGAGGCCGTCAGATACGCAGTATTTT	CASSLVVGRPSDTQYF
NA	NA	TRBV27	TRBJ1-1	TGTGCCAGCAGTTTAGAACCCCGGAGGAACACTGAAGCTTTCTTT	CASSLEPRRNTEAFF
NA	NA	TRBV28	TRBJ1-2	TGTGCCAGCAGTTCGGTCTATGGCTACACCTTC	CASSSVYGYTF
NA	NA	TRBV5-1	TRBJ1-2	TGCGCCAGCAGCCAGTCAGGGGTCCCCGTGTATGGCTACACCTTC	CASSQSGVPVYGYTF
TRBD2	once	TRBV18	TRBJ2-3	TGTGCCAGCTCAACTAGCGGGATTTCAGATACGCAGTATTTT	CASSTSGISDTQYF
NA	NA	TRBV5-1	TRBJ1-1	TGCGCCAGCAGCTTGCCAGCGTCGAACACTGAAGCTTTCTTT	CASSLPASNTEAFF
TRBD2	NA	TRBV4-2	TRBJ2-1	TGTGCCAGCAGGGGACTAGCGGGAGAGGGTTCCTACAATGAGCAGTTCTTC	CASRGLAGEGSYNEQFF
TRBD1	once	TRBV29-1	TRBJ2-7	TGCAGCGTTGTAAGACAGGGGGTCCCCTACGAGCAGTACTTC	CSVVRQGVPYEQYF
NA	NA	TRBV7-2	TRBJ2-7	TGTGCCAGCAGCTTGGGACCGGGCCCTCAGAGGGGCTCCTACGAGCAGTACTTC	CASSLGPGPQRGSYEQYF
NA	NA	TRBV2	TRBJ2-1	TGTGCCAGCAGCCAACTAGCTCTGAGAAGCTCCTACAATGAGCAGTTCTTC	CASSQLALRSSYNEQFF
TRBD2	many	TRBV14	TRBJ2-4	TGTGCCAGCAGCCAAGGAGGGGGACTAGCGGGCTCCAAAAACATTCAGTACTTC	CASSQGGGLAGSKNIQYF
NA	few	TRBV5-4	TRBJ2-7	TGTGCCAGCAGCTTGGCCCGGACAGCGGGGGAGCAGTACTTC	CASSLARTAGEQYF
NA	NA	TRBV9	TRBJ2-2	TGTGCCAGCAGCCTGGGACATCTAACCGGGGAGCTGTTTTTT	CASSLGHLTGELFF
NA	NA	TRBV15	TRBJ2-7	TGTGCCACCAGCAGAGAGGGTCGCCTCTCCAACTCCTACGAGCAGTACTTC	CATSREGRLSNSYEQYF
NA	NA	TRBV25-1	TRBJ2-5	TGTGCCAGCAGTGGGGTAGAGACCCAGTACTTC	CASSGVETQYF
TRBD2	NA	TRBV5-4	TRBJ2-5	TGTGCCAGCAGCTTTACCCTAGCGGGAGGGCGAGAGACCCAGTACTTC	CASSFTLAGGRETQYF
NA	NA	TRBV6-5	TRBJ2-2	TGTGCCGCTTTAGCGGCAGTCACCGGGGAGCTGTTTTTT	CAALAAVTGELFF
TRBD2	NA	TRBV9	TRBJ2-1	TGTGCCAGCAGCGTTCTAGCGGTCTACAATGAGCAGTTCTTC	CASSVLAVYNEQFF